The rows below give T cell receptor beta chains drawn from one sample of a study of cytomegalovirus exposure and HLA in healthy donors. Assay used: immunoSEQ multiplex PCR; TCRdb lists only in-frame clones, some missing. The sample has about 140,000 clones; around three quarters are singletons. Sample: PBMCs. The receptor set was obtained from a man aged 35-49 years in good health and CMV-seronegative. Each CDR3 is given with its conserved first and last residue. The order of the fields is V gene, J gene, D gene, clone size, CDR3 protein, CDR3 DNA. A D gene is named only where the DNA matches it firmly. A row's size may be missing; if present it is once, few, many or a size class.

v_gene: TRBV2
j_gene: TRBJ2-7
d_gene: NA
abundance: NA
CDR3aa: CASSGVYEQYF
CDR3nt: TGTGCCAGCAGCGGTGTCTACGAGCAGTACTTC

v_gene: TRBV7-2
j_gene: TRBJ2-1
d_gene: TRBD2
abundance: NA
CDR3aa: CASSLDSGSYNEQFF
CDR3nt: TGTGCCAGCAGCTTGGATAGCGGGAGTTACAATGAGCAGTTCTTC

v_gene: TRBV5-1
j_gene: TRBJ2-7
d_gene: NA
abundance: NA
CDR3aa: CASSLARQEGEQYF
CDR3nt: TGCGCCAGCAGCTTGGCCCGACAGGAAGGCGAGCAGTACTTC

v_gene: TRBV6-5
j_gene: TRBJ1-5
d_gene: TRBD1
abundance: once
CDR3aa: CASSLTGGNQPQHF
CDR3nt: TGTGCCAGCAGTCTGACAGGGGGCAATCAGCCCCAGCATTTT

v_gene: TRBV11-2
j_gene: TRBJ1-1
d_gene: NA
abundance: once
CDR3aa: CASSVRMNTEAFF
CDR3nt: TGTGCCAGCAGCGTTAGAATGAACACTGAAGCTTTCTTT

v_gene: TRBV30
j_gene: TRBJ1-1
d_gene: TRBD1
abundance: NA
CDR3aa: CAWTTGGTAFF
CDR3nt: TGTGCCTGGACGACAGGGGGCACGGCTTTCTTT

v_gene: TRBV27
j_gene: TRBJ2-5
d_gene: TRBD2
abundance: NA
CDR3aa: CASSLVPGGPGETQYF
CDR3nt: TGTGCCAGCAGTTTAGTTCCGGGAGGGCCGGGAGAGACCCAGTACTTC

v_gene: TRBV7-9
j_gene: TRBJ1-6
d_gene: NA
abundance: NA
CDR3aa: CASSEEESSYNSPLHF
CDR3nt: TGTGCCAGCAGCGAAGAGGAAAGCTCCTATAATTCACCCCTCCACTTT

v_gene: TRBV4-3
j_gene: TRBJ1-1
d_gene: TRBD1
abundance: NA
CDR3aa: CASSQDTTGYTEAFF
CDR3nt: TGCGCCAGCAGCCAAGATACGACAGGGTACACTGAAGCTTTCTTT

v_gene: TRBV2
j_gene: TRBJ2-5
d_gene: NA
abundance: NA
CDR3aa: CASGEQGWETQYF
CDR3nt: TGTGCCAGCGGGGAACAGGGCTGGGAGACCCAGTACTTC

v_gene: TRBV4-1
j_gene: TRBJ2-1
d_gene: TRBD2
abundance: NA
CDR3aa: CASSQTSREHNEQFF
CDR3nt: TGCGCCAGCAGCCAAACCTCGCGGGAGCACAATGAGCAGTTCTTC

v_gene: TRBV4-2
j_gene: TRBJ2-1
d_gene: NA
abundance: NA
CDR3aa: CASSRDSLSYNEQFF
CDR3nt: TGTGCCAGCAGCCGCGACTCCCTCTCCTACAATGAGCAGTTCTTC

v_gene: TRBV5-6
j_gene: TRBJ2-2
d_gene: NA
abundance: few
CDR3aa: CASSWWTFEGPGELFF
CDR3nt: TGTGCCAGCAGCTGGTGGACCTTCGAGGGCCCCGGGGAGCTGTTTTTT

v_gene: TRBV5-1
j_gene: TRBJ1-1
d_gene: NA
abundance: NA
CDR3aa: CASSLEIGNTEAFF
CDR3nt: TGCGCCAGCAGCCTGGAAATCGGGAACACTGAAGCTTTCTTT

v_gene: TRBV29-1
j_gene: TRBJ2-5
d_gene: TRBD2
abundance: NA
CDR3aa: CSVVGLADQETQYF
CDR3nt: TGCAGCGTCGTGGGACTAGCGGACCAAGAGACCCAGTACTTC

v_gene: TRBV7-8
j_gene: TRBJ1-5
d_gene: TRBD1
abundance: NA
CDR3aa: CASSWGQFGNQPQHF
CDR3nt: TGTGCCAGCAGTTGGGGACAGTTTGGCAATCAGCCCCAGCATTTT

v_gene: TRBV7-3
j_gene: TRBJ1-1
d_gene: TRBD1
abundance: NA
CDR3aa: CASSHMTGTNTEAFF
CDR3nt: TGTGCCAGCAGCCACATGACAGGGACGAACACTGAAGCTTTCTTT

v_gene: TRBV29-1
j_gene: TRBJ1-2
d_gene: TRBD1
abundance: NA
CDR3aa: CSVGGQGGGYTF
CDR3nt: TGCAGCGTTGGGGGACAGGGTGGCGGCTACACCTTC

v_gene: TRBV7-9
j_gene: TRBJ1-1
d_gene: TRBD1
abundance: NA
CDR3aa: CASSKGGQYMNTEAFF
CDR3nt: TGTGCCAGCAGTAAAGGGGGACAGTACATGAACACTGAAGCTTTCTTT

v_gene: TRBV5-4
j_gene: TRBJ2-7
d_gene: NA
abundance: NA
CDR3aa: CASSLGGYEQYF
CDR3nt: TGTGCCAGCAGCTTGGGCGGGTACGAGCAGTACTTC

v_gene: TRBV7-2
j_gene: TRBJ2-1
d_gene: NA
abundance: once
CDR3aa: CASSLGENPYNEQFF
CDR3nt: TGTGCCAGCAGCTTAGGCGAGAACCCCTACAATGAGCAGTTCTTC

v_gene: TRBV30
j_gene: TRBJ2-5
d_gene: TRBD1
abundance: NA
CDR3aa: CAWRGQGLGQETQYF
CDR3nt: TGTGCCTGGAGGGGACAGGGTTTGGGTCAAGAGACCCAGTACTTC

v_gene: TRBV6-1
j_gene: TRBJ1-2
d_gene: TRBD1
abundance: NA
CDR3aa: CASTLDRYGYTF
CDR3nt: TGTGCCAGCACGCTGGACAGGTATGGCTACACCTTC

v_gene: TRBV6-5
j_gene: TRBJ1-5
d_gene: NA
abundance: once
CDR3aa: CASKKSGGQPQHF
CDR3nt: TGTGCCAGCAAAAAGAGCGGTGGTCAGCCCCAGCATTTT

v_gene: TRBV5-1
j_gene: TRBJ1-1
d_gene: NA
abundance: NA
CDR3aa: CASSLVAGQAEAFF
CDR3nt: TGCGCCAGCAGCTTGGTTGCAGGCCAGGCTGAAGCTTTCTTT

v_gene: TRBV2
j_gene: TRBJ1-5
d_gene: TRBD1
abundance: NA
CDR3aa: CASSQGAGQPQHF
CDR3nt: TGTGCCAGTTCACAGGGGGCGGGTCAGCCCCAGCATTTT

v_gene: TRBV9
j_gene: TRBJ2-2
d_gene: NA
abundance: few
CDR3aa: CASSVSPDTSTGTGELFF
CDR3nt: TGTGCCAGCAGCGTGAGCCCCGACACTTCAACCGGAACCGGGGAGCTGTTTTTT

v_gene: TRBV27
j_gene: TRBJ2-7
d_gene: NA
abundance: NA
CDR3aa: CASSLSGAHEQYF
CDR3nt: TGTGCCAGCAGTTTATCGGGGGCCCACGAGCAGTACTTC

v_gene: TRBV5-1
j_gene: TRBJ2-7
d_gene: TRBD2
abundance: NA
CDR3aa: CASSLMPSGSYEQYF
CDR3nt: TGCGCCAGCAGCTTGATGCCTAGCGGTTCCTACGAGCAGTACTTC

v_gene: TRBV12-5
j_gene: TRBJ2-5
d_gene: TRBD2
abundance: NA
CDR3aa: CASGFGTSGQETQYF
CDR3nt: TGTGCTAGTGGTTTCGGAACTAGCGGTCAAGAGACCCAGTACTTC

v_gene: TRBV5-4
j_gene: TRBJ2-5
d_gene: NA
abundance: once
CDR3aa: CASSLRRRSGQETQYF
CDR3nt: TGTGCCAGCAGCTTGCGGCGCAGGTCAGGACAAGAGACCCAGTACTTC

v_gene: TRBV11-3
j_gene: TRBJ2-5
d_gene: TRBD2
abundance: NA
CDR3aa: CASSLEGGGRGETQYF
CDR3nt: TGTGCCAGCAGCTTAGAAGGCGGGGGGCGTGGAGAGACCCAGTACTTC

v_gene: TRBV10-3
j_gene: TRBJ2-1
d_gene: TRBD2
abundance: few
CDR3aa: CAIRMTSGGGEQFF
CDR3nt: TGTGCCATCAGGATGACTAGCGGGGGAGGTGAGCAGTTCTTC

v_gene: TRBV27
j_gene: TRBJ2-2
d_gene: NA
abundance: NA
CDR3aa: CASSLYAGTANTGELFF
CDR3nt: TGTGCCAGCAGTCTCTACGCAGGGACTGCGAACACCGGGGAGCTGTTTTTT

v_gene: TRBV5-1
j_gene: TRBJ1-1
d_gene: NA
abundance: NA
CDR3aa: CASSDRMNTEAFF
CDR3nt: TGCGCCAGCTCGGACAGAATGAACACTGAAGCTTTCTTT

v_gene: TRBV5-6
j_gene: TRBJ2-3
d_gene: TRBD2
abundance: few
CDR3aa: CASKRGGADTQYF
CDR3nt: TGTGCCTCAAAGCGGGGGGGCGCAGATACGCAGTATTTT

v_gene: TRBV7-2
j_gene: TRBJ2-7
d_gene: NA
abundance: once
CDR3aa: CASSLGAGGVSYEQYF
CDR3nt: TGTGCCAGCAGCTTAGGCGCGGGCGGGGTCTCCTACGAGCAGTACTTC

v_gene: TRBV10-2
j_gene: TRBJ2-7
d_gene: TRBD1
abundance: few
CDR3aa: CASSDQELPGQPLEQYF
CDR3nt: TGCGCCAGCAGTGACCAAGAACTACCGGGACAGCCCCTCGAGCAGTACTTC

v_gene: TRBV28
j_gene: TRBJ2-7
d_gene: TRBD1
abundance: NA
CDR3aa: CASSRPSGQSYEQYF
CDR3nt: TGTGCCAGCAGTCGGCCGTCGGGACAGTCCTACGAGCAGTACTTC

v_gene: TRBV27
j_gene: TRBJ1-1
d_gene: NA
abundance: NA
CDR3aa: CASSFAVTNTEAFF
CDR3nt: TGTGCCAGCAGTTTTGCGGTAACGAACACTGAAGCTTTCTTT

v_gene: TRBV29-1
j_gene: TRBJ2-2
d_gene: TRBD2
abundance: NA
CDR3aa: CSVEETAGLNTGELFF
CDR3nt: TGCAGCGTTGAAGAAACAGCGGGATTGAACACCGGGGAGCTGTTTTTT

v_gene: TRBV19
j_gene: TRBJ1-1
d_gene: NA
abundance: NA
CDR3aa: CASSRSLYTEAFF
CDR3nt: TGTGCCAGTAGTCGGTCCTTGTACACTGAAGCTTTCTTT

v_gene: TRBV5-1
j_gene: TRBJ1-3
d_gene: TRBD1
abundance: NA
CDR3aa: CASSLQGASGNTIYF
CDR3nt: TGCGCCAGCAGCTTACAGGGGGCATCGGGAAACACCATATATTTT

v_gene: TRBV5-1
j_gene: TRBJ1-3
d_gene: TRBD1
abundance: once
CDR3aa: CASSFQGAGNTIYF
CDR3nt: TGCGCCAGCAGCTTTCAGGGGGCCGGAAACACCATATATTTT

v_gene: TRBV4-3
j_gene: TRBJ2-1
d_gene: TRBD2
abundance: few
CDR3aa: CASSQDLSGGNYNEQFF
CDR3nt: TGCGCCAGCAGCCAAGATTTGAGCGGGGGGAACTACAATGAGCAGTTCTTC

v_gene: TRBV13
j_gene: TRBJ1-4
d_gene: TRBD1
abundance: NA
CDR3aa: CASSWGTGRREKLFF
CDR3nt: TGTGCCAGCAGCTGGGGGACAGGGCGGCGTGAAAAACTGTTTTTT

v_gene: TRBV6-5
j_gene: TRBJ2-1
d_gene: NA
abundance: NA
CDR3aa: CASSYSSLVRDEQFF
CDR3nt: TGTGCCAGCAGTTACTCTAGCCTGGTTCGGGATGAGCAGTTCTTC

v_gene: TRBV7-2
j_gene: TRBJ1-1
d_gene: TRBD1
abundance: NA
CDR3aa: CASSLAAGGGLTEAFF
CDR3nt: TGTGCCAGCAGCTTAGCGGCAGGGGGTGGGCTCACTGAAGCTTTCTTT

v_gene: TRBV19
j_gene: TRBJ2-7
d_gene: NA
abundance: NA
CDR3aa: CASSRETGSYEQYF
CDR3nt: TGTGCCAGTAGTCGGGAAACAGGGTCCTACGAGCAGTACTTC

v_gene: TRBV2
j_gene: TRBJ1-1
d_gene: TRBD1
abundance: NA
CDR3aa: CASSGTGVISEAFF
CDR3nt: TGTGCCAGCAGCGGGACAGGGGTTATCTCTGAAGCTTTCTTT